A selection of T cell receptor beta chains follows, all from one sample in a study of OX40 agonist ivuxolimab in advanced cancers. Assay used: immunoSEQ multiplex PCR; TCRdb lists only in-frame clones, some missing. Among more than 65,000 clones listed, roughly 81% were seen once. The specimen comprised CD4+ or CD8+ T cells sorted from blood, sampled in a trial of the OX40 agonist ivuxolimab. Receptor source: an adult with an advanced solid tumor such as melanoma, head and neck, liver or kidney cancer. Both conserved end residues are part of each CDR3. The order of the fields is clone size, D gene, J gene, V gene, CDR3 protein, CDR3 DNA. D genes are given only for firm matches. Rows give clone size only sometimes, using once, few, many, or a class for an expanded clone.

once | - | TRBJ1-3 | TRBV19 | CASSDGGNGNTIYF | TGTGCCAGTAGCGACGGAGGAAATGGAAACACCATATATTTT
once | TRBD2 | TRBJ2-3 | TRBV4-1 | CASSQDGTSGRGDPQYF | TGCGCCAGCAGCCAAGATGGTACTAGCGGGAGAGGGGATCCGCAGTATTTT
- | - | TRBJ1-4 | TRBV6-6 | CASTQGARYEKLFF | TGTGCCAGCACCCAGGGTGCACGGTATGAAAAACTGTTTTTT
- | TRBD1 | TRBJ1-1 | TRBV14 | CASSHGTGAEAFF | TGTGCCAGCAGTCATGGTACAGGGGCTGAAGCTTTCTTT
- | TRBD1 | TRBJ1-1 | TRBV11-3 | CASSLNRGLFTEAFF | TGTGCCAGCAGCTTAAACAGGGGGCTTTTCACTGAAGCTTTCTTT
- | - | TRBJ2-3 | TRBV10-1 | CASSESSGSDTQYF | TGCGCCAGCAGTGAGTCGTCGGGGTCAGATACGCAGTATTTT
- | TRBD2 | TRBJ2-5 | TRBV12-5 | CASGPTGGEETQYF | TGTGCTAGTGGTCCCACTGGGGGGGAAGAGACCCAGTACTTC
- | - | TRBJ1-4 | TRBV7-9 | CASSSLTNEKLFF | TGTGCCAGCAGCAGTCTAACTAATGAAAAACTGTTTTTT
- | TRBD1 | TRBJ2-3 | TRBV15 | CATSRAIPGQGSDTQYF | TGTGCCACCAGCAGAGCTATCCCGGGACAGGGGTCAGATACGCAGTATTTT
few | - | TRBJ1-1 | TRBV7-9 | CASSLQGNTEAFF | TGTGCCAGCAGCTTACAGGGGAACACTGAAGCTTTCTTT
- | - | TRBJ1-2 | TRBV25-1 | CASSEYHREAGYTF | TGTGCCAGCAGTGAATACCACAGGGAAGCTGGCTACACCTTC
- | TRBD2 | TRBJ2-1 | TRBV4-2 | CASSQRTSGDNEQFF | TGTGCCAGCAGCCAAAGGACTAGCGGAGACAATGAGCAGTTCTTC
- | - | TRBJ2-7 | TRBV5-1 | CASSLGTLSYEQYF | TGCGCCAGCAGCTTGGGCACTCTTTCCTACGAGCAGTACTTC
- | TRBD1 | TRBJ2-7 | TRBV27 | CASRNTGGAEQYF | TGTGCCAGCAGAAATACAGGGGGCGCCGAGCAGTACTTC
- | TRBD2 | TRBJ2-1 | TRBV6-5 | CASSSRWGAGGEEQFF | TGTGCCAGCAGTTCACGATGGGGAGCGGGAGGGGAAGAGCAGTTCTTC
- | - | TRBJ2-3 | TRBV15 | CATSRPSGTNTDTQYF | TGTGCCACCAGCAGACCGAGCGGTACTAACACAGATACGCAGTATTTT
- | - | TRBJ1-4 | TRBV6-5 | CASRGQQHEKLFF | TGTGCCAGCCGAGGACAGCAGCATGAAAAACTGTTTTTT
- | - | TRBJ2-5 | TRBV28 | CASSARGAGETQYF | TGTGCCAGCAGTGCCAGGGGGGCAGGAGAGACCCAGTACTTC
- | TRBD2 | TRBJ2-3 | TRBV11-2 | CASSRWGTSGTDTQYF | TGTGCCAGCAGCCGATGGGGGACTAGCGGCACAGATACGCAGTATTTT
- | - | TRBJ2-7 | TRBV10-3 | CAISAGQHYEQYF | TGTGCCATCAGTGCCGGACAGCACTATGAGCAGTACTTC
once | - | TRBJ2-2 | TRBV5-6 | CASSSTGGRGTGELFF | TGTGCCAGCAGCTCCACCGGGGGCAGGGGCACCGGGGAGCTGTTTTTT
- | - | TRBJ1-2 | TRBV19 | CASSTGSINGYTF | TGTGCCAGTAGTACGGGATCTATTAATGGCTACACCTTC
- | TRBD1 | TRBJ1-4 | TRBV7-9 | CASSFGTGLNEKLFF | TGTGCCAGCAGCTTCGGGACAGGACTTAATGAAAAACTGTTTTTT
- | - | TRBJ1-3 | TRBV5-4 | CASSPTPPGYSGNTIYF | TGTGCCAGCAGTCCCACCCCTCCGGGCTACTCTGGAAACACCATATATTTT
- | - | TRBJ1-1 | TRBV4-1 | CASRPDIVGGYTEAFF | TGCGCCAGCAGACCCGACATCGTTGGGGGATACACTGAAGCTTTCTTT
- | TRBD2 | TRBJ2-5 | TRBV11-2 | CASSNPSGGAETQYF | TGTGCCAGCAGCAACCCTAGCGGGGGGGCAGAGACCCAGTACTTC
once | - | TRBJ2-3 | TRBV7-3 | CASSLGSGGTDTQYF | TGTGCCAGCAGCTTAGGGTCCGGCGGCACAGATACGCAGTATTTT
- | TRBD1 | TRBJ1-1 | TRBV5-1 | CASSLEVTGHTEAFF | TGCGCCAGCAGCTTGGAGGTGACAGGGCACACTGAAGCTTTCTTT
- | - | TRBJ1-1 | TRBV29-1 | CSVIRDWEDTEAFF | TGCAGCGTCATCCGGGACTGGGAGGACACTGAAGCTTTCTTT
- | TRBD2 | TRBJ2-7 | TRBV6-5 | CASSYRLAGRTYEQYF | TGTGCCAGCAGTTATCGACTAGCGGGGAGAACCTACGAGCAGTACTTC
- | TRBD1 | TRBJ1-2 | TRBV19 | CASSSIGTGPNYGYTF | TGTGCCAGTAGTTCGATAGGGACAGGACCTAACTATGGCTACACCTTC
medium-sized | TRBD1 | TRBJ1-3 | TRBV28 | CASSRGQGRDTIYF | TGTGCCAGCAGCCGAGGACAGGGTCGCGACACCATATATTTT
few | TRBD1 | TRBJ2-2 | TRBV6-1 | CASSEADGQGAGELFF | TGTGCCAGCAGTGAAGCGGACGGACAGGGGGCCGGGGAGCTGTTTTTT
- | - | TRBJ1-2 | TRBV6-1 | CASSAGDTLYGYTF | TGTGCCAGCAGTGCCGGAGACACCCTCTATGGCTACACCTTC
- | TRBD2 | TRBJ2-5 | TRBV6-1 | CASSPQRGAGETQYF | TGTGCCAGCAGTCCCCAGCGAGGAGCGGGGGAGACCCAGTACTTC
once | - | TRBJ2-5 | TRBV19 | CASSPLGSSGETQYF | TGTGCCAGTTCACCCTTGGGCAGCTCGGGGGAGACCCAGTACTTC
- | TRBD2 | TRBJ2-7 | TRBV9 | CASSVGASGSSYEQYF | TGTGCCAGCAGCGTAGGGGCTAGCGGGAGCTCCTACGAGCAGTACTTC
- | - | TRBJ2-1 | TRBV14 | CASSQGSDGAVDEQFF | TGTGCCAGCAGCCAGGGCTCCGACGGGGCCGTCGATGAGCAGTTCTTC
few | - | TRBJ1-5 | TRBV6-1 | CASRERGNQPQHF | TGTGCCAGCAGGGAGAGGGGCAATCAGCCCCAGCATTTT
- | TRBD1 | TRBJ2-3 | TRBV29-1 | CSVRTGGPTDTQYF | TGCAGCGTCCGGACAGGGGGGCCCACAGATACGCAGTATTTT
- | - | TRBJ1-3 | TRBV2 | CASTGSSGNTIYF | TGTGCCAGCACAGGGTCCTCTGGAAACACCATATATTTT
- | TRBD1 | TRBJ2-3 | TRBV2 | CASNRQGADTQYF | TGTGCCAGCAACAGACAGGGAGCAGATACGCAGTATTTT
- | - | TRBJ2-7 | TRBV25-1 | CASSESLEGPLEQYF | TGTGCCAGCAGTGAATCCCTTGAGGGACCCCTCGAGCAGTACTTC
few | TRBD1 | TRBJ1-2 | TRBV6-5 | CASRRAGGNYGYTF | TGTGCCAGCAGGCGCGCAGGGGGCAACTATGGCTACACCTTC
- | - | TRBJ1-4 | TRBV29-1 | CSVVRGEGEKLFF | TGCAGCGTGGTCAGGGGTGAGGGGGAAAAACTGTTTTTT
- | - | TRBJ2-3 | TRBV19 | CASSTHRASDGDTQYF | TGTGCCAGTAGTACCCACCGGGCCAGCGATGGAGATACGCAGTATTTT
- | - | TRBJ1-4 | TRBV7-3 | CASSYGNEKLFF | TGTGCCAGCAGCTACGGTAACGAAAAACTGTTTTTT
- | - | TRBJ1-1 | TRBV19 | CASSLNLDSGAFF | TGTGCCAGTAGTTTAAATTTGGACAGCGGGGCTTTCTTT